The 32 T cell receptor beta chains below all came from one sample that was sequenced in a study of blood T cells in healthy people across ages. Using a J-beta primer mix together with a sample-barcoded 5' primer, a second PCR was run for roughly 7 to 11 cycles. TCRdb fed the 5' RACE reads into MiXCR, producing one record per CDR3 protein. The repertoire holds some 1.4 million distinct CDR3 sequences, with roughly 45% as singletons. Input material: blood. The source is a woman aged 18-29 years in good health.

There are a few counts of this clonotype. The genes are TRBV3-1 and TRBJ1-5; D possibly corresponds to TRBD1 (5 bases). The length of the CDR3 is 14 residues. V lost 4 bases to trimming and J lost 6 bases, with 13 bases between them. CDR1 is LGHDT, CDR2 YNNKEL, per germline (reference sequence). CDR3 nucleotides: TGTGCCAGCAGCCCGGCCGTTGGGGCTCAGCCCCAGCATTTT. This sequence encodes CASSPAVGAQPQHF.

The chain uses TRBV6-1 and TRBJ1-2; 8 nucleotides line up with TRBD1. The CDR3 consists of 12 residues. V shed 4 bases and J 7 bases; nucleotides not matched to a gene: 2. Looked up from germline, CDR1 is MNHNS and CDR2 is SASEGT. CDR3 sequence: CASSGQGTGYTF. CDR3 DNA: TGTGCCAGCAGTGGACAGGGGACTGGCTACACCTTC.

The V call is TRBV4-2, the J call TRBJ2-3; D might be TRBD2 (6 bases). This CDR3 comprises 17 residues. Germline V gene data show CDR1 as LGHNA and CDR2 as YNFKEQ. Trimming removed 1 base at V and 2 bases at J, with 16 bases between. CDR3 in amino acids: CASSQGWGLSTTDTQYF. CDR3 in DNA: TGTGCCAGCAGCCAAGGTTGGGGACTTTCCACCACAGATACGCAGTATTTT.

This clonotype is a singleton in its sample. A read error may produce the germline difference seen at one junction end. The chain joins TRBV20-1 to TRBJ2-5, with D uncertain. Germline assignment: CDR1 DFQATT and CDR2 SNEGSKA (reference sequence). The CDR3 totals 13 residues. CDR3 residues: CSARPQSQETRYF. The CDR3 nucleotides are TGCAGTGCTAGGCCCCAAAGCCAAGAGACCCGGTACTTC.

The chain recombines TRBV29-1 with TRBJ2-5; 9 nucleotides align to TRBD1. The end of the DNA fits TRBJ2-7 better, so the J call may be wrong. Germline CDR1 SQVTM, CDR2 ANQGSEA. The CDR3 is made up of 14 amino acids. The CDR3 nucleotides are TGCAGCGTGGCCGGGACAGGGAAGGCGCACGAGCAGTACTTC. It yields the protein CSVAGTGKAHEQYF.

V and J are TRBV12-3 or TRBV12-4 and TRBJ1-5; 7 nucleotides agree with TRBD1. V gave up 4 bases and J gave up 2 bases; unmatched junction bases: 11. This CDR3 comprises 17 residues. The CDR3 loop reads CASSSGTDQIGNQPQHF. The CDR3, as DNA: TGTGCCAGCAGTTCCGGGACAGACCAGATTGGCAATCAGCCCCAGCATTTT.

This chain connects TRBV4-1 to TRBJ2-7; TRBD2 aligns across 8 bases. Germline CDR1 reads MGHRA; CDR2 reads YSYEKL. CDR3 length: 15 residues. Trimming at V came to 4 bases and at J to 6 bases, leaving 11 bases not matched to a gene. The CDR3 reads CASSPTWFAGGEQYF. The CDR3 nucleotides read TGCGCCAGCAGCCCTACTTGGTTTGCGGGAGGCGAGCAGTACTTC.

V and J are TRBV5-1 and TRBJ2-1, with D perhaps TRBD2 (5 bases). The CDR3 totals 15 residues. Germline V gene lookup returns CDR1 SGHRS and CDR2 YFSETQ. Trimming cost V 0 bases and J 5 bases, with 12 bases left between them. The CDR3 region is CASSLVGSSNNEQFF. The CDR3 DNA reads TGCGCCAGCAGCTTGGTGGGTTCTAGCAACAATGAGCAGTTCTTC.

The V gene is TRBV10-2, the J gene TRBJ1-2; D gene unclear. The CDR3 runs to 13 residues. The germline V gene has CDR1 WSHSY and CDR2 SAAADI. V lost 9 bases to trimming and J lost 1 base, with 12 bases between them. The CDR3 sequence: CASGRPGNYGYTF. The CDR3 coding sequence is TGCGCCAGTGGCAGACCTGGTAACTATGGCTACACCTTC.

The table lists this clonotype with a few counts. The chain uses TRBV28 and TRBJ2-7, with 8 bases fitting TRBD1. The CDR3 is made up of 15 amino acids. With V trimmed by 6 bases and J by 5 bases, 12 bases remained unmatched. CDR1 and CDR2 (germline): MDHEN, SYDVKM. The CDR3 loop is CASRFAGQGFNEQYF. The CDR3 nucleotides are TGTGCCAGCAGGTTTGCAGGACAGGGTTTCAACGAGCAGTACTTC. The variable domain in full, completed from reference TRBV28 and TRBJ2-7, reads DVKVTQSSRYLVKRTGEKVFLECVQDMDHENMFWYRQDPGLGLRLIYFSYDVKMKEKGDIPEGYSVSREKKERFSLILESASTNQTSMYLCASRFAGQGFNEQYFGPGTRLTVT.

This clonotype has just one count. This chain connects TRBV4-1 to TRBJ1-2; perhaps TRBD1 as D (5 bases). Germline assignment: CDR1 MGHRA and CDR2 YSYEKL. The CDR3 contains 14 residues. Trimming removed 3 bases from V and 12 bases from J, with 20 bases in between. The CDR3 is CASSQGLNPGGHTF. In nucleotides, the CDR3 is TGCGCCAGCAGCCAGGGGCTGAACCCTGGAGGCCACACCTTC.

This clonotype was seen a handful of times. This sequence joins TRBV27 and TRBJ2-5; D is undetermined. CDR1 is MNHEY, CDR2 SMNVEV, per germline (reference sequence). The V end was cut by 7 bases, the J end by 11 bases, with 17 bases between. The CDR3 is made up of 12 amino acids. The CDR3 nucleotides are TGTGCCAGCAAAAGGTTTGAATCGGAGCAGTACTTC. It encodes CASKRFESEQYF.

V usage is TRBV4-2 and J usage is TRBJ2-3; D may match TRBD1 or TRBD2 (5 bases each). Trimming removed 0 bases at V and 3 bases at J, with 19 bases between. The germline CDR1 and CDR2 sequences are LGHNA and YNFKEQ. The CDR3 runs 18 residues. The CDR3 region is CASSQDPGVGVGTDTQYF. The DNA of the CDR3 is TGTGCCAGCAGCCAAGACCCCGGGGTAGGGGTCGGAACAGATACGCAGTATTTT.

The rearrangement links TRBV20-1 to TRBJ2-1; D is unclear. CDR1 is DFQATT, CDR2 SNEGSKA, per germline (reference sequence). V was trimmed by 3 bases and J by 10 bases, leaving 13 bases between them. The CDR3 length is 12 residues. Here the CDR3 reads CSASSGRYEQFF. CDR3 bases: TGCAGTGCTAGTTCTGGACGCTACGAGCAGTTCTTC.

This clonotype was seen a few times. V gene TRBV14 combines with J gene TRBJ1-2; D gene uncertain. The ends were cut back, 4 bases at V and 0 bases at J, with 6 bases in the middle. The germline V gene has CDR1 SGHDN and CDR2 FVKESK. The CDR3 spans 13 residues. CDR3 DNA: TGTGCCAGCAGCCCAACGACTAACTATGGCTACACCTTC. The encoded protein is CASSPTTNYGYTF.

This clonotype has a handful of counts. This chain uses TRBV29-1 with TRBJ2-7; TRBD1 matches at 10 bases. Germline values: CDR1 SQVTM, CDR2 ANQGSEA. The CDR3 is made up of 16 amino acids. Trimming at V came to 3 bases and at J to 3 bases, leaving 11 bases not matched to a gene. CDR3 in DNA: TGCAGCGTTGATTTTGAGGGGACAGGGGACTACTACGAGCAGTACTTC. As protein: CSVDFEGTGDYYEQYF.

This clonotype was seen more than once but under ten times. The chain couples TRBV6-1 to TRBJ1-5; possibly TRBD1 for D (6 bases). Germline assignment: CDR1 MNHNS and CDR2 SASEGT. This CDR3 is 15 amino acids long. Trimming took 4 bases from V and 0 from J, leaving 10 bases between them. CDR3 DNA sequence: TGTGCCAGCAGTGGGGGACACCTTAGCAATCAGCCCCAGCATTTT. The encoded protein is CASSGGHLSNQPQHF.

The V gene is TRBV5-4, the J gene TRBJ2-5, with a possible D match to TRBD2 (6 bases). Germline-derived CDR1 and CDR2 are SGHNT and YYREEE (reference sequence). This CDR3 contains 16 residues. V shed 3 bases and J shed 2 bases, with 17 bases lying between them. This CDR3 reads CASSSTGLPKQETQYF. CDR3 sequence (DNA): TGTGCCAGCAGCTCCACGGGACTGCCAAAGCAAGAGACCCAGTACTTC.

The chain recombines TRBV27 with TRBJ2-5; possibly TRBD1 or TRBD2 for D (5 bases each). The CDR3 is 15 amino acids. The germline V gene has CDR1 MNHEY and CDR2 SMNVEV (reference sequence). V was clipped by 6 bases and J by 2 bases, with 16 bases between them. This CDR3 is CASSPSRVWQETQYF. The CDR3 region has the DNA TGTGCCAGCAGCCCTAGCAGGGTCTGGCAAGAGACCCAGTACTTC.

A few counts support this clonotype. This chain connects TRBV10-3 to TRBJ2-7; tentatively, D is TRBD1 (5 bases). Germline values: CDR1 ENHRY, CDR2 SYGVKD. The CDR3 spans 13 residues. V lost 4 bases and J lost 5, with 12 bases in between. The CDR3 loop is CAISVDSRDEQYF. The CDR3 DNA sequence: TGTGCCATCAGTGTGGATTCCAGGGACGAGCAGTACTTC.

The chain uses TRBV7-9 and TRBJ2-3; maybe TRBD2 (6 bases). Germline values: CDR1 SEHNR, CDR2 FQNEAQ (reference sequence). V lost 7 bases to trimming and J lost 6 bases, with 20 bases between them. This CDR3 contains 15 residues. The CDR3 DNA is TGTGCCAGCAACCCCCAGGGAGGTCCGTATGATACGCAGTATTTT. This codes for CASNPQGGPYDTQYF.

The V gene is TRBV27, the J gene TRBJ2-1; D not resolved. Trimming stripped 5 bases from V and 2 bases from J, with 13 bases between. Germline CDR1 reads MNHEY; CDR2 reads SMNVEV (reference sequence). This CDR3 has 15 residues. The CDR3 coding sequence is TGTGCCAGCAGTCCGCCCCCCTTGACCTACAATGAGCAGTTCTTC. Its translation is CASSPPPLTYNEQFF.

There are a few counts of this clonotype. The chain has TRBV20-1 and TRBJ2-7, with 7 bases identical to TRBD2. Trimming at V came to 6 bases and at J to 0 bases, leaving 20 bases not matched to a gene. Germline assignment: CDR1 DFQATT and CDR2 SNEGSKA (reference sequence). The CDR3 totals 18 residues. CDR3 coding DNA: TGCAGTGCCCGCCCCCGGCGGGAGAGGGGACTAAGCTCCTACGAGCAGTACTTC. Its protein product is CSARPRRERGLSSYEQYF.

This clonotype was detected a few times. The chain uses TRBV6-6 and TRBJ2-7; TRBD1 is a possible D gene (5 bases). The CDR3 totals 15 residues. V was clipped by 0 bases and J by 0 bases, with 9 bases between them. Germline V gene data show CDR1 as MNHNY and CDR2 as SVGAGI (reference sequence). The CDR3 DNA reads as TGTGCCAGCAGTTACTCGTCAGGGCCCTCCTACGAGCAGTACTTC. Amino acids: CASSYSSGPSYEQYF.

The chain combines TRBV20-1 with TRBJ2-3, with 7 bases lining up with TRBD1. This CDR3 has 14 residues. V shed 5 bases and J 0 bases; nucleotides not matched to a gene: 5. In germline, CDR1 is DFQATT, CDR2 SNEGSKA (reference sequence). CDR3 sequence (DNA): TGCAGTGCTCCTACAGGGGCTAGCACAGATACGCAGTATTTT. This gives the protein CSAPTGASTDTQYF.

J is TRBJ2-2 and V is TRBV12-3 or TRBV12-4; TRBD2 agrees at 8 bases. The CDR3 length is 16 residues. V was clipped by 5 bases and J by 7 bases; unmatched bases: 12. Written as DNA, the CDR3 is TGTGCCAGCAGTCCCAAGCCGCGGGGGGATAGCGGGGAGCTGTTTTTT. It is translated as CASSPKPRGDSGELFF.

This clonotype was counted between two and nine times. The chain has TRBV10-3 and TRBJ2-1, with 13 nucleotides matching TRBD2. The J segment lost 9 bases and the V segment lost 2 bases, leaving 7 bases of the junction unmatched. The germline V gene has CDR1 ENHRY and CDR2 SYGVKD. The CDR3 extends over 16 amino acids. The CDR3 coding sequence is TGTGCCATCAGTGAGGACTGGACTAGCGGGAGAGTTGAGCAGTTCTTC. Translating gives CAISEDWTSGRVEQFF.

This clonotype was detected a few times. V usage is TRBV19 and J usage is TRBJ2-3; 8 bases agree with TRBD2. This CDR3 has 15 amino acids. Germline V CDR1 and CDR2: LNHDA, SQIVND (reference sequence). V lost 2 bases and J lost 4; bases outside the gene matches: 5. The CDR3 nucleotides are TGTGCCAGTAGTATATATAGCGGGACGGCAGATACGCAGTATTTT. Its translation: CASSIYSGTADTQYF. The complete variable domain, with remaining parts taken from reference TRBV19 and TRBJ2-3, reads DGGITQSPKYLFRKEGQNVTLSCEQNLNHDAMYWYRQDPGQGLRLIYYSQIVNDFQKGDIAEGYSVSREKKESFPLTVTSAQKNPTAFYLCASSIYSGTADTQYFGPGTRLTVL.

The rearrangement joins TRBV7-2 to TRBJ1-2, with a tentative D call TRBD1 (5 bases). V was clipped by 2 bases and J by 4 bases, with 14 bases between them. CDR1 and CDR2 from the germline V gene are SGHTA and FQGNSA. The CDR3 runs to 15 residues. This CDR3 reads CASSLNAGLAYGYTF. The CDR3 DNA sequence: TGTGCCAGCAGCTTAAACGCAGGGCTGGCCTATGGCTACACCTTC. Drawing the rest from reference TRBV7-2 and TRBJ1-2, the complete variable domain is GAGVSQSPSNKVTEKGKDVELRCDPISGHTALYWYRQSLGQGLEFLIYFQGNSAPDKSGLPSDRFSAERTGGSVSTLTIQRTQQEDSAVYLCASSLNAGLAYGYTFGSGTRLTVV.

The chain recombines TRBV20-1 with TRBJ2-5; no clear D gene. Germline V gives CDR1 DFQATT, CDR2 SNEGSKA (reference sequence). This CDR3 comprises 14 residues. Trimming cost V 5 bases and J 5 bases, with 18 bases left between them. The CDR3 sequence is CSAGWAEQLETQYF. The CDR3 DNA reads TGCAGTGCTGGCTGGGCGGAACAGTTGGAGACCCAGTACTTC.

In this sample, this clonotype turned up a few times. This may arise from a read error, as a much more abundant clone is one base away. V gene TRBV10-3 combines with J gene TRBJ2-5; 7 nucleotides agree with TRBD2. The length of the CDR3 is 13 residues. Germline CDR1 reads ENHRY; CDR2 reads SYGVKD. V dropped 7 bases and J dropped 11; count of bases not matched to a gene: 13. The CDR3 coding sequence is TGTGCCATCAATAGCGGGTTAGACAATGAGCAGTACTTC. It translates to CAINSGLDNEQYF.

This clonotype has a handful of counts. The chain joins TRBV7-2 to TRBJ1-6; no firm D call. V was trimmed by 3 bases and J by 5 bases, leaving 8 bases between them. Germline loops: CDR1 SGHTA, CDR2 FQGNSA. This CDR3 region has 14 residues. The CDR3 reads CASSLQPNNSPLHF. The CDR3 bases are TGTGCCAGCAGCTTGCAACCGAATAATTCACCCCTCCACTTT.